This T cell receptor beta chain was sequenced in a study of blood T cell repertoires in COVID-19 (dated by TCRdb to 2020 to 2022). About the investigation overall: Samples covering the acute and convalescent phases of COVID-19 were provided by collaborators in the United States, Italy and Spain. Where available, HLA class I and class II types were obtained from metadata supplied by the sample provider rather than from assay-based typing. Deeply sampled blood TCRbeta repertoires from subjects exposed to, actively infected with, or recovered from COVID-19 were included in the dataset. The sample metadata nearly always contained a de-identified subject ID, COVID-19 status, age in years and sex. The material from the prospective study consisted of cDNA or gDNA derived from T cells, B-cell-depleted T cells, or PBMCs. The repertoires were released in a freely available public database meant as a resource for research on the immune response to SARS-CoV-2. The samples were drawn from two sources: the first 160 participants of the ongoing ImmuneRACE study, and 950 to 1,500 subjects contributed by 6 global collaborators. General study outcomes and caveats: The quantity of clinical and demographic metadata differed by source and by participant and was supplied without curation.

At one collaborating source in Seattle, patients were enrolled during active infection and were followed longitudinally through the course of disease. The collaborating institutions used their own protocols to collect whole blood in K2EDTA tubes. For TCRbeta analysis, collaborator samples were shipped as frozen whole blood, as isolated PBMCs, or as DNA extracted from either sample type. This clone was recorded a few times. There is no known antigen for this receptor. Within one base of it there is no much larger clone, and no base qualities were kept. TCRbeta CDR3 regions were amplified from genomic DNA using the immunoSEQ Assay, a bias-controlled multiplex PCR. The paper's processing steps were these. The number of nucleated cells in each sample was estimated from the amplification of reference gene primers within the assay. Sequence reads were collapsed and filtered to measure the absolute abundance of every unique TCRbeta CDR3 rearrangement. For each sample, productive Simpson clonality was calculated as the square root of Simpson's diversity index over productive rearrangements. TCRdb obtained this table from immuneACCESS and retained in-frame rearrangements with V and J assigned. These tables miss some clones; where compared with another copy, unresolved V genes account for less than half of the shortfall, and the remainder is unexplained. For V, J and clone size, that table is used; D and trimming come from the DNA. Counted in this sample were about 170,000 clones; about nine tenths of them appeared once. Roughly 9.7% of the sample belongs to the ten largest clones.

Spanning cysteine to phenylalanine, the CDR3 consists of 12 amino acids. Just the 36-base CDR3 DNA is kept, in frame starting at base 1. In the germline V gene, CDR1 corresponds to SQVTM and CDR2 to ANQGSEA. The junction carries 13 bases between V and J, which are trimmed by 8 bases and 4 bases respectively. The chain uses TRBV29-1 and TRBJ2-3, and perhaps TRBD2 as D gene, on 5 matching bases. Material: peripheral blood. The sequence came from a woman aged 55-70 years with COVID-19, enrolled during active disease. For the CDR3, the sequence is CSSRTGADTQYF. The bases read TGCAGCTCTCGGACCGGGGCAGATACGCAGTATTTT.